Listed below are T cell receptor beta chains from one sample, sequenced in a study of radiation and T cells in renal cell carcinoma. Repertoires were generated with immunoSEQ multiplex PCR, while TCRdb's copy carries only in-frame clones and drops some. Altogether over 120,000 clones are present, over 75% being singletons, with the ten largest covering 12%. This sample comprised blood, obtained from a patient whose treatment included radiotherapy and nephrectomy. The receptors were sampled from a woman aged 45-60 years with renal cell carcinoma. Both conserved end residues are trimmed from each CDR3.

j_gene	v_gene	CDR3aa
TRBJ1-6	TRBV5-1	ASSLAGSGWNSPLH
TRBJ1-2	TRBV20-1	SARDGGVGT
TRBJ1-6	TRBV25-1	ASSGMSGAPYNSPLH
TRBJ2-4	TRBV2	ASRERQGEKY
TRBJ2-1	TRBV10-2	ASSERGGRAAHEQF
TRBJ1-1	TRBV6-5	ASRTDLGTEAF
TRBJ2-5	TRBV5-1	ASVETGRPEETQY
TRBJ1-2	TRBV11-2	ASSSTGASYGYT
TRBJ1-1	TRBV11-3	ASSLGGADTEAF
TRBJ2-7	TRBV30	AWSPGTSYEQY
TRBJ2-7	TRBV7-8	ASSTASGQHY
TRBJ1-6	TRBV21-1	ASALRSTCDNSPLH
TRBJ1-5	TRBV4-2	ASSQDGSQPQH
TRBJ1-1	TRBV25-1	ASNRQGSTEAF
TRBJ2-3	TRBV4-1	ASSRSRPSGGAGRIDTQY
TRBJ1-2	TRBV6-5	ASSYLSGTPYGYT
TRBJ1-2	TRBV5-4	ASSLIRQGGGYT
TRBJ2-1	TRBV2	ASSADGGSYNEQF
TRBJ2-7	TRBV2	ASALKLGKNEQY
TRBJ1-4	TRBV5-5	ASSLGLNEKLF
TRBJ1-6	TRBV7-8	ASSPQTDGSPLH
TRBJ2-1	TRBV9	ASSPQTWGPGNEQF
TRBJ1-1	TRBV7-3	ASSPGTAGGGAF
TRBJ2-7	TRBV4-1	ASSQGLGSYEQY
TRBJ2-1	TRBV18	ASSPPRGAGSYNEQF
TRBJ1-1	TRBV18	ASSPVRGPITEAF
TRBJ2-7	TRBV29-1	SVRDSTHEQY
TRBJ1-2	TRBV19	ASSIETGVTLRRGYT
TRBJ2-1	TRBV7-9	ASSRKGSNNEQF
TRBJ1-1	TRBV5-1	ASSLDGGNTEAF
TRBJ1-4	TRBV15	ATSRQTGGVEKLF
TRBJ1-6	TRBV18	ASSPRSSSYNSPLH
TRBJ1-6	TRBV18	ASSGGTANNSPLH
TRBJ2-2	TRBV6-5	ASSFRGGTGELF
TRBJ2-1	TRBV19	ASSIDWSQINEQF
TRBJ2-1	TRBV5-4	ASSLGLDHYNEQF
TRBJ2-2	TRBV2	ASSPGHWNTGELF
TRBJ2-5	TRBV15	ATSGRFSGGAGETQY
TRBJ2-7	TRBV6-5	ASSKTWVSDYEQY
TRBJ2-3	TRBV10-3	AISVASGGSTDTQY
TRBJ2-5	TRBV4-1	ASSLFVIVAGETQY
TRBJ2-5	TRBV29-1	SVHRWTGLQETQY
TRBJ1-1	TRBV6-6	ASSYPLTANTEAF
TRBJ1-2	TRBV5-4	ASSLGQGNGYT
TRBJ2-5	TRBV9	ASSVATTSGGLETQY
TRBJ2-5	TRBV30	AWSLGRGKTQY
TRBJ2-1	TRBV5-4	ASSLAPTSPPYNEQF
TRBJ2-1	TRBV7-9	ASSLLAGGQYNEQF
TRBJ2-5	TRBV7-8	ASRTTSGGSRETQY
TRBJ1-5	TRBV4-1	ASSPGRENQPQH
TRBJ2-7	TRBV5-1	ASSRTSGGANLVYEQY
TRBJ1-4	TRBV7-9	ASSLVQGVVANEKLF
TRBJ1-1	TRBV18	ASSPGQSNTEAF
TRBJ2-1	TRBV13	ASSHTSYNEQF
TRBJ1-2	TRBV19	ASSILGEFVYGYT
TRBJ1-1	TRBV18	ASSPQGSYTEAF
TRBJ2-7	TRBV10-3	AISDLHEQY